This entry features one T cell receptor (beta chain) sequence. Its antigen is not identified. This record belongs to a study of cytomegalovirus exposure and HLA in healthy donors. Germline V CDR1 and CDR2: ENHRY, SYGVKD. Trimming stripped 5 bases from V and 5 bases from J, with 21 bases between. The CDR3 runs 16 residues. Study-wide findings and caveats: Most TCR sequences were rare, but some public TCRs occurred in many donors. DRB1 had the most TCR associations and HLA-C the fewest, a later analysis found, with rates varying by HLA locus. There were 160 or so TCR beta chains listed as cytomegalovirus-associated.

The study ran its PCR with 60 Vbeta and 13 Jbeta primers. Some clones are missing from TCRdb's copy, which holds only in-frame ones; the method was immunoSEQ multiplex PCR. The sample has 120,000 to 150,000 clones. The receptor's source is a man aged 40-49 years in good health and CMV-seronegative. Sequenced sample: PBMCs. The chain employs TRBV10-3 and TRBJ1-2; the D gene is possibly TRBD1 (5 bases). The CDR3 reads CAISSGTGLDLYGYTF. CDR3 in DNA: TGTGCCATCAGTTCCGGGACTGGGTTAGACCTATATGGCTACACCTTC.